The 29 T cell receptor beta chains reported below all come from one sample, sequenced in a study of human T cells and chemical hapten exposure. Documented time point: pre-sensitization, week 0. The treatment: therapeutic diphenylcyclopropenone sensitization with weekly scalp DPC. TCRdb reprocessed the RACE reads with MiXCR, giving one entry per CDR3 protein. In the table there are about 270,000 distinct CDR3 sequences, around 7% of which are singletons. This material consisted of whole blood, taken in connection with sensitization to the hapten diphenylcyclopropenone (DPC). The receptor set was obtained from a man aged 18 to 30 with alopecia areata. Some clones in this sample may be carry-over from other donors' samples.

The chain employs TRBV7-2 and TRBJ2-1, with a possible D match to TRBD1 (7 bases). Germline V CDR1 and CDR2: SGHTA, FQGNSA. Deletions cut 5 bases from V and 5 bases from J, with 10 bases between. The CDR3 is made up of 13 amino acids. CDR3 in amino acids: CASSRGTDNEQFF. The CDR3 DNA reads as TGTGCCAGCAGCCGGGGGACAGACAATGAGCAGTTCTTC. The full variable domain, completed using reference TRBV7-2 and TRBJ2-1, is GAGVSQSPSNKVTEKGKDVELRCDPISGHTALYWYRQSLGQGLEFLIYFQGNSAPDKSGLPSDRFSAERTGGSVSTLTIQRTQQEDSAVYLCASSRGTDNEQFFGPGTRLTVL.

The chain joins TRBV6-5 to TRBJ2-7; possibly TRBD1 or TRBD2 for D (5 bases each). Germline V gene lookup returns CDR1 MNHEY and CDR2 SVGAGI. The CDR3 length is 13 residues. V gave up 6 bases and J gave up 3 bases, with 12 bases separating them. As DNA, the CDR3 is TGTGCCAGCAGCCCGGGACCTCACTACGAGCAGTACTTC. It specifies CASSPGPHYEQYF.

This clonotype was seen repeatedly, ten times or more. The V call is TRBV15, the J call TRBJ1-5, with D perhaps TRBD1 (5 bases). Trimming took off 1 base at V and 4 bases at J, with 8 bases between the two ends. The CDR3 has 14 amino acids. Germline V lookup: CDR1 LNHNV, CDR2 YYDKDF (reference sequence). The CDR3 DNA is TGTGCCACCAGCAGAGGGGACGGAAATCAGCCCCAGCATTTT. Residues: CATSRGDGNQPQHF.

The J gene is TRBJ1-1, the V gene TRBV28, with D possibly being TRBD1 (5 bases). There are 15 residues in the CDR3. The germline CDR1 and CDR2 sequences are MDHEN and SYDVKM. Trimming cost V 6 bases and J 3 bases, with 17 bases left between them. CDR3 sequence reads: CASRNVLMGDTEAFF. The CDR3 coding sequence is TGTGCCAGCAGGAACGTTCTAATGGGGGACACTGAAGCTTTCTTT.

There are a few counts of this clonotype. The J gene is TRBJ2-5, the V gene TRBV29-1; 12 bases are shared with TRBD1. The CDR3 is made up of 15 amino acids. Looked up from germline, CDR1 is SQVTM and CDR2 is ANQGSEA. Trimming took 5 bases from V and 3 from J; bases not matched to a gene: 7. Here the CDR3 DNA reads TGCAGCGTTAGGGGGGACAGGGGGCAGGAAGAGACCCAGTACTTC. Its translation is CSVRGDRGQEETQYF.

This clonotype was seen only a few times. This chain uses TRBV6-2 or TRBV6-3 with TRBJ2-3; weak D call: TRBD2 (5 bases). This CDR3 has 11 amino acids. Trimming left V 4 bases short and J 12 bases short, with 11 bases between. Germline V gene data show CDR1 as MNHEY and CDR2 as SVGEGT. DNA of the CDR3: TGTGCCAGCAGTTCGGGGAGAGCACAGTATTTT. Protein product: CASSSGRAQYF.

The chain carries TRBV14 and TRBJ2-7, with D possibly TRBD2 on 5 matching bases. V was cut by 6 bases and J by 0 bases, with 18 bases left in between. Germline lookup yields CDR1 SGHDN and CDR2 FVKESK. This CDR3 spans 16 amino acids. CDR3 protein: CASSKKRHRHSYEQYV. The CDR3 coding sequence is TGTGCCAGCAGTAAAAAGCGGCACAGACACTCCTACGAGCAGTACGTC.

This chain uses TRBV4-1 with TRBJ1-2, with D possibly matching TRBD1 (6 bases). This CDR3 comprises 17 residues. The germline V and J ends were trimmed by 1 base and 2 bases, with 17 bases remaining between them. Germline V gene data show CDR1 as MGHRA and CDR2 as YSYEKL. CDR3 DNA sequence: TGCGCCAGCAGCCAAGGTATAGGAGGACAGCAAAACTATGGCTACACCTTC. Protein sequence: CASSQGIGGQQNYGYTF.

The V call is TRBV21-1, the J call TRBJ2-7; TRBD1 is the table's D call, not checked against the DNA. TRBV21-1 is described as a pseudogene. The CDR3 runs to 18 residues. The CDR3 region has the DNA TGTGCCAGCAGCAAAAAAAGGGCGGGACAGGGGGGAACCTACGAGCAGTACTTC. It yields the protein CASSKKRAGQGGTYEQYF.

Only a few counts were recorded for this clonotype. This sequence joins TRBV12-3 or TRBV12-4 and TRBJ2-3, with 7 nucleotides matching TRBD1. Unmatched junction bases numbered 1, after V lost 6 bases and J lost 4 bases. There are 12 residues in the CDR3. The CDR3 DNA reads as TGTGCCAGCAGCACAGGGGCAGATACGCAGTATTTT. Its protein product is CASSTGADTQYF.

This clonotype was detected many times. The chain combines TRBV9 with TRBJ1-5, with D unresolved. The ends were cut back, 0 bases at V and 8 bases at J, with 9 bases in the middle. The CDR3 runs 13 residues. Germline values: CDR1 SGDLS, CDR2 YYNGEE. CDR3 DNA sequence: TGTGCCAGCAGCGTAGCGGCGGCTGAGCCCCAGCATTTT. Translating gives CASSVAAAEPQHF.

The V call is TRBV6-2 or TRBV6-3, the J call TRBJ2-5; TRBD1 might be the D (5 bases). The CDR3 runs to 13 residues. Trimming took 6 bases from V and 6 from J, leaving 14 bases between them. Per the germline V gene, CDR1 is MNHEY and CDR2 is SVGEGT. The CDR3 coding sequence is TGTGCCAGCAGCTGGTTAGGGGCCCAGACCCAGTACTTC. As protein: CASSWLGAQTQYF.

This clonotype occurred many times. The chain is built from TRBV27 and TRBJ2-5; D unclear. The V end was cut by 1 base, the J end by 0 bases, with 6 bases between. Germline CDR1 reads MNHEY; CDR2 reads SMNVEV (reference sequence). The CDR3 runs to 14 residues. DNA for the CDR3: TGTGCCAGCAGTTTATTGGGGTACCAAGAGACCCAGTACTTC. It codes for CASSLLGYQETQYF.

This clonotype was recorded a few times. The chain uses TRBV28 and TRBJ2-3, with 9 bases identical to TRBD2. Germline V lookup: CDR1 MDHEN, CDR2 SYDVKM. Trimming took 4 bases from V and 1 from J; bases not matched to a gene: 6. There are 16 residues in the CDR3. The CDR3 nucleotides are TGTGCCAGCAGTTACTTAGCGGGGGCCCGCACAGATACGCAGTATTTT. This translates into CASSYLAGARTDTQYF.

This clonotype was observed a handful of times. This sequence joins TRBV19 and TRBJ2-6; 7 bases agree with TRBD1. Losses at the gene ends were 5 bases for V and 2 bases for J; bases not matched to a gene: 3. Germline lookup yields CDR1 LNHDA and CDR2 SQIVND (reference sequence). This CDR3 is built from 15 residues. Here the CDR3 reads CASSGGQPGANVLTF. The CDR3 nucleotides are TGTGCCAGTAGTGGGGGACAGCCTGGGGCCAACGTCCTGACTTTC.

In nucleotides, the CDR3 is TGCAGCGTTGAGGGACAGGGAGCTAACTATGGCTACACCTTC. Translated, it gives CSVEGQGANYGYTF. J is TRBJ1-2 and V is TRBV29-1; 9 positions match TRBD1. The CDR3 is 14 amino acids. Germline V lookup: CDR1 SQVTM, CDR2 ANQGSEA. V trimming: 3 bases; J trimming: 0 bases; junction bases outside the gene matches: 2.

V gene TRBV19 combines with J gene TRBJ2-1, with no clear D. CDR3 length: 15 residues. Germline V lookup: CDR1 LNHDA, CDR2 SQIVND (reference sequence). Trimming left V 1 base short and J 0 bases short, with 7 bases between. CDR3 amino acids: CASSIVASSYNEQFF. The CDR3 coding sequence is TGTGCCAGTAGTATAGTTGCTAGCTCCTACAATGAGCAGTTCTTC.

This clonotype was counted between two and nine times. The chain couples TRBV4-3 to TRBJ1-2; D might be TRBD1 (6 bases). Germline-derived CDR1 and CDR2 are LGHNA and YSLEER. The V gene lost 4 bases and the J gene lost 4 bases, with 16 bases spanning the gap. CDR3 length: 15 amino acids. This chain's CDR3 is CASSLNPGQSYGYTF. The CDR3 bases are TGCGCCAGCAGCCTAAATCCGGGACAAAGCTATGGCTACACCTTC.

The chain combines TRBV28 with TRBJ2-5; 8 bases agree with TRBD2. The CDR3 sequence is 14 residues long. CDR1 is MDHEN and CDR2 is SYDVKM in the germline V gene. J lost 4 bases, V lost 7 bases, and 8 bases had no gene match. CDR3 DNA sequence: TGTGCCAGCACCCCCGGGGGGGCTGGAGAGACCCAGTACTTC. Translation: CASTPGGAGETQYF.

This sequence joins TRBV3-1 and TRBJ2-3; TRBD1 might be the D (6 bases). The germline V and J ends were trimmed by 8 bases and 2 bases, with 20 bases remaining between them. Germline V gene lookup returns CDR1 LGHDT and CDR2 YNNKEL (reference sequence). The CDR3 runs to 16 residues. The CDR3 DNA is TGTGCCAGCCCCCTGGACAGTCAAACAAACACAGATACGCAGTATTTT. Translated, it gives CASPLDSQTNTDTQYF.

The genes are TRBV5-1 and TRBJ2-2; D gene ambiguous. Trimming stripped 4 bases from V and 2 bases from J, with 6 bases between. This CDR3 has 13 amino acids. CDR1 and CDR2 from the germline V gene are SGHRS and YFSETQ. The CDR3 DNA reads TGCGCCAGCAGCACACTCAACACCGGGGAGCTGTTTTTT. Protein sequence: CASSTLNTGELFF.

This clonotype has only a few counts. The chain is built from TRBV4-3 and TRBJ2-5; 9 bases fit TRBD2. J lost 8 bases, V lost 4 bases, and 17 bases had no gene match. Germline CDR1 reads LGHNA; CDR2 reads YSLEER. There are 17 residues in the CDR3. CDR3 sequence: CASSLNPRASGVDTQYF. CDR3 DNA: TGCGCCAGCAGCCTAAACCCCCGGGCTAGCGGGGTCGACACCCAGTACTTC.

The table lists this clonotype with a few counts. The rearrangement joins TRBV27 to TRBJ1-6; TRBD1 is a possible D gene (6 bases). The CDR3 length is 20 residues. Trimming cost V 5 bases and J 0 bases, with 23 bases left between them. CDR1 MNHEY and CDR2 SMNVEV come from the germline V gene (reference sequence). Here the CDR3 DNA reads TGTGCCAGCAGTGGTAGGACAGAGGGACCATCTAGCTCCTATAATTCACCCCTCCACTTT. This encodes CASSGRTEGPSSSYNSPLHF.

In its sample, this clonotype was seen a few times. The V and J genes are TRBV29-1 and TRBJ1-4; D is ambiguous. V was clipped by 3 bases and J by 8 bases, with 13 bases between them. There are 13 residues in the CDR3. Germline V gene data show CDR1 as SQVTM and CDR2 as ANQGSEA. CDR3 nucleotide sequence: TGCAGCGTTGAGAAGGCGCCGGGCGAAAAACTGTTTTTT. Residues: CSVEKAPGEKLFF.

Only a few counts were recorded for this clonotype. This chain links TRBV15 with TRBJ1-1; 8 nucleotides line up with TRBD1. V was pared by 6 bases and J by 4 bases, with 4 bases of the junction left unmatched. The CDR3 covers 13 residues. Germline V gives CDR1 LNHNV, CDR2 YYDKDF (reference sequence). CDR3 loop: CATRSTGGTEAFF. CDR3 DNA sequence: TGTGCCACCAGATCTACAGGGGGCACTGAAGCTTTCTTT.

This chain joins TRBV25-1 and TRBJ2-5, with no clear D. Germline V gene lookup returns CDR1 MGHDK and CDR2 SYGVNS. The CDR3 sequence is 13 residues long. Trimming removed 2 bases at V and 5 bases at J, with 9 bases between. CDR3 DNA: TGTGCCAGCAGTGAAGGACCGGAGGAGACCCAGTACTTC. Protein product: CASSEGPEETQYF.

This CDR3 reads CASSQGRENIQYF. The CDR3 DNA is TGCGCCAGCAGCCAAGGCAGAGAAAACATTCAGTACTTC. The chain is built from TRBV4-1 and TRBJ2-4; the D is unclear. The V gene's germline CDR1 is MGHRA and CDR2 YSYEKL. The CDR3 has 13 amino acids. V was trimmed by 1 base and J by 5 bases, leaving 6 bases between them.

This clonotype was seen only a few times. The CDR3 region has the DNA TGTGCCAGCAGCGTAGACGCAGGGGGGGCTGGAAACACCATATATTTT. Its translation: CASSVDAGGAGNTIYF. The rearrangement joins TRBV9 to TRBJ1-3, with TRBD1 matching 7 bases. The CDR3 extends over 16 amino acids. Trimming removed 0 bases from V and 2 bases from J; junction bases left unmatched: 5. CDR1 is SGDLS, CDR2 YYNGEE, per germline.

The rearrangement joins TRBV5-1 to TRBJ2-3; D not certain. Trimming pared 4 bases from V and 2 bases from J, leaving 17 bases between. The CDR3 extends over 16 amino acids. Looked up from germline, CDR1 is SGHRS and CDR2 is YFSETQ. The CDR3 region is CASSPESPRTTDTQYF. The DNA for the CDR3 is TGCGCCAGCAGCCCGGAGAGCCCCAGGACCACAGATACGCAGTATTTT.